Shown below are 8 T cell receptor beta chains from a single sample sequenced in a study of control samples from healthy donors and cancer patients. Only in-frame clones appear in the TCRdb table, and some are missing; sequencing was by immunoSEQ multiplex PCR. The table records roughly 120,000 clones, 93% of them present only once. Sequencing was performed on blood. The receptors come from a man younger than 45 in good health.

The chain employs TRBV7-8 and TRBJ1-1, with a possible D match to TRBD1 (5 bases). This CDR3 is built from 15 residues. V gave up 2 bases and J gave up 0 bases, with 10 bases separating them. CDR1 and CDR2 from the germline V gene are SGHVS and FQNEAQ. The DNA of the CDR3 is TGTGCCAGCAGCTTAATACAGGCCATGAACACTGAAGCTTTCTTT. It yields the protein CASSLIQAMNTEAFF.

The chain uses TRBV5-8 and TRBJ1-2, with D unresolved. Germline CDR1 reads SGHTS; CDR2 reads YDEGEE. This CDR3 is 15 amino acids long. V lost 1 base to trimming and J lost 4 bases, with 14 bases between them. This chain's CDR3 is CASSLYTLSSYGYTF. The CDR3 nucleotides are TGTGCCAGCAGCTTGTACACACTTTCCTCCTATGGCTACACCTTC.

The count of this clone is one. The chain joins TRBV5-1 to TRBJ2-5, with 15 bases that match TRBD2. CDR1 SGHRS and CDR2 YFSETQ come from the germline V gene. The V segment lost 4 bases and the J segment 2 bases; nucleotides outside the gene matches: 6. The CDR3 has 17 residues. In nucleotides, the CDR3 is TGCGCCAGCAGCCTCGGACTAGCGGGGGGGTTACAAGAGACCCAGTACTTC. This codes for CASSLGLAGGLQETQYF.

The V gene is TRBV7-9, the J gene TRBJ2-1; the D gene is possibly TRBD1 (5 bases). The CDR3 has 15 residues. From germline, CDR1 is SEHNR and CDR2 FQNEAQ (reference sequence). Trimming shortened V by 1 base and J by 2 bases, and 9 bases separated the two germline ends. The CDR3 here is CASSLGRTPYNEQFF. CDR3 sequence (DNA): TGTGCCAGCAGCTTAGGTAGGACACCCTACAATGAGCAGTTCTTC.

The chain joins TRBV11-2 to TRBJ1-1, with 9 bases fitting TRBD1. V shed 5 bases, J shed 0 bases, and the junction held 7 bases outside the gene matches. There are 16 residues in the CDR3. Germline V gene data show CDR1 as SGHAT and CDR2 as FQNNGV. The CDR3 DNA reads as TGTGCCAGCAGCCGGACAGGGGTGAATTTGAACACTGAAGCTTTCTTT. Translating gives CASSRTGVNLNTEAFF.

This rearrangement joins TRBV7-9 to TRBJ1-5, with 7 bases matching TRBD1. The CDR3 consists of 16 residues. V lost 3 bases, J lost 1 base, and 6 bases stayed unmatched. The germline V gene has CDR1 SEHNR and CDR2 FQNEAQ (reference sequence). The DNA of the CDR3 is TGTGCCAGCAGCTTCGGACAGGATAGAAGCAATCAGCCCCAGCATTTT. Protein sequence: CASSFGQDRSNQPQHF.

The genes are TRBV5-4 and TRBJ2-3, with 10 positions matching TRBD2. V lost 4 bases, J lost 0 bases, and 8 bases stayed unmatched. CDR1 and CDR2 from the germline V gene are SGHNT and YYREEE (reference sequence). This CDR3 has 17 amino acids. The CDR3 coding sequence is TGTGCCAGCAGCCCCGGGGGACTAGCGAAGAGCACAGATACGCAGTATTTT. This encodes CASSPGGLAKSTDTQYF.

A note on this clone: This same CDR3 is encoded by further DNA sequences in the sample. The chain couples TRBV2 to TRBJ1-2, with TRBD1 matching 9 bases. The CDR3 consists of 16 residues. V gave up 7 bases and J gave up 0 bases; unmatched junction bases: 9. Germline V gene lookup returns CDR1 SNHLY and CDR2 FYNNEI. The CDR3 DNA reads as TGTGCCAGCACCAAAGACAGGGGGGTGTCTAACTATGGCTACACCTTC. Protein: CASTKDRGVSNYGYTF.